The TCR beta chain under discussion was sequenced for a study of response to subunit inactivated influenza vaccine. CDR1 is SGHRS and CDR2 is YFSETQ in the germline V gene. The junction had 3 bases not matched to a gene; V was cut back by 0 bases and J by 2 bases. This CDR3 has 15 residues. This clonotype was seen ten or more times. Its antigen is not known. Study results and limitations: Few new T cells, the authors suggested, are recruited by each seasonal influenza vaccination.

TCRdb reprocessed the RT-PCR reads via MiXCR and lists one record per CDR3 protein. The data contain under 550,000 distinct CDR3 sequences, under 8.5% of them seen just once; the ten biggest clones take up around 12%. This sample comprised PBMCs from blood, obtained roughly 24 months after vaccination. This receptor was taken from a man aged 45-69 years who received an inactivated influenza vaccine. The gene calls are TRBV5-1 and TRBJ2-7; 9 bases are a match to TRBD2. The CDR3 DNA reads as TGCGCCAGCAGCTTGGTCGCGGGAGGGACCTACGAGCAGTACTTC. Translated: CASSLVAGGTYEQYF. Full variable domain (missing parts from reference TRBV5-1 and TRBJ2-7): KAGVTQTPRYLIKTRGQQVTLSCSPISGHRSVSWYQQTPGQGLQFLFEYFSETQRNKGNFPGRFSGRQFSNSRSEMNVSTLELGDSALYLCASSLVAGGTYEQYFGPGTRLTVT.